Listed below are T cell receptor beta chains from one sample, sequenced in a study of blood T cells in healthy people across ages. TCRdb re-called the 5' RACE reads with MiXCR, one entry per CDR3 protein. The sample consists of about 800,000 distinct CDR3 sequences, 58% of them appearing once. The source material was blood. These TCRs come from a man in his thirties or forties in good health. Each CDR3 is given with its conserved first and last residue. A D gene is named only where the DNA matches it firmly. Only part of the rows carry a size: once, few, many, or a class if the clone is expanded.

clone_size,d_call,v_call,j_call,cdr3_nt,cdr3_aa
NA,NA,TRBV10-3,TRBJ1-5,TGTGCCATCAGGGAACCTACTAACAATCAGCCCCAGCATTTT,CAIREPTNNQPQHF
once,TRBD2,TRBV4-3,TRBJ2-3,TGCGCCAGCAGCCAAGCCCTAGCGGGGGGGGTAGATACGCAGTATTTT,CASSQALAGGVDTQYF
NA,TRBD2,TRBV28,TRBJ2-3,TGTGCCAGCAGTCCGACTAGCGGGAGCACGCAGTATTTT,CASSPTSGSTQYF
NA,TRBD1,TRBV28,TRBJ2-5,TGTGCCACAGGGCAGGGGGTAGGTGAGACCCAGTACTTC,CATGQGVGETQYF
few,TRBD2,TRBV4-3,TRBJ2-7,TGCGCCAGCAGCCAAGAAGCAGCTAGCGGGGCATCCTACGAGCAGTACTTC,CASSQEAASGASYEQYF
NA,TRBD2,TRBV28,TRBJ2-4,TGTGCCAGCAGTCCGGGACTACTAGCCAAAAACATTCGGTACTTC,CASSPGLLAKNIRYF
many,NA,TRBV29-1,TRBJ1-6,TGCAGCGTTGGACTTCAGGGGAGTCCCTATAATTCACCCCTCCACTTT,CSVGLQGSPYNSPLHF
NA,NA,TRBV27,TRBJ2-1,TGTGCCAGCAGTTTGGGGACTGTAAACAATGAGCAGTTCTTC,CASSLGTVNNEQFF
NA,TRBD2,TRBV7-3,TRBJ2-5,TGTGCCAGCAGCCCCTCGGCGGGGACTAGCAGTTTTGAGACCCAGTACTTC,CASSPSAGTSSFETQYF
few,NA,TRBV7-9,TRBJ2-7,TGTGCCAGCAGCTTAATCGCCGATGAGCAGTACTTC,CASSLIADEQYF
NA,TRBD2,TRBV6-2/TRBV6-3,TRBJ2-1,TGTGCCAGCAGTCCGGGACTAGCGGCCGTCTACAATGAGCAGTTCTTC,CASSPGLAAVYNEQFF
once,NA,TRBV24-1,TRBJ1-2,TGTGCCACCAGTCGGACAGATAACTATGGCTACACCTTC,CATSRTDNYGYTF
NA,TRBD1,TRBV27,TRBJ1-1,TGTGCCAGCAGTCCAAGGACAGGGAGAATGAAAATCTCTGAAGCTTTCTTT,CASSPRTGRMKISEAFF
NA,TRBD2,TRBV6-1,TRBJ2-7,TGTGCCAGCCGAAACCCTCAGGGAGGGGCAAATTCGTACGAGCAGTACTTC,CASRNPQGGANSYEQYF
NA,NA,TRBV5-5,TRBJ2-1,TGTGCCAGCAGCTTGGGTAAGGGATGGGATGAGCAGTTCTTC,CASSLGKGWDEQFF